This TCR beta chain was documented in a study of neurological immune-mediated disorders. With 5 bases removed from V and 0 bases from J, the gap between germline ends came to 13 bases. The CDR3 runs to 15 residues. The germline gives CDR1 SEHNR, CDR2 FQNEAQ (reference sequence). Study-wide results and limits: Phylogenetic analysis grouped 18 of 34 multiple sclerosis patients' repertoires together, suggesting a possible repertoire signature.

Sorted libraries came from about a million CD4+ or CD8+ T cells. As to this clonotype: Antigen specificity is unknown.

The cDNA was synthesized by means of template-switch 5'RACE, which was carried out with 10-nucleotide random UMIs. TCRdb called the 5' RACE reads again in MiXCR, with one record for every CDR3 protein. The repertoire includes roughly 52,000 distinct CDR3 sequences, 5.8% of them detected once, and roughly 1.4% sits in the top ten. The V gene is TRBV7-9, the J gene TRBJ1-1; TRBD1 is a possible D gene (5 bases). The TCR sequence derives from a woman aged 18-30 years with multiple sclerosis. The sequencing sample was made of CD4+ T cells from blood. The CDR3: CASSKPGGVNTEAFF. CDR3 DNA: TGTGCCAGCAGCAAACCGGGAGGGGTGAACACTGAAGCTTTCTTT.